These 32 T cell receptor beta chains originate from one sample sequenced in a study of cytomegalovirus exposure and HLA in healthy donors (dated by TCRdb to about 2017). Library preparation was by the immunoSEQ multiplex PCR assay. The multiplex PCR relied on a mix of 60 forward primers for TCR Vbeta segments and 13 reverse primers for TCR Jbeta segments. The table comes from immuneACCESS by way of TCRdb, which keeps in-frame sequences with V and J called. Part of the clones is missing from these tables; in studies checked, under half for an unresolved V gene and the rest for unknown reasons. The sample has under 150,000 clones on record, around 74% of them singletons. The ten biggest clones cover more than 1.5% of the sample. Material: PBMCs. All receptors derive from a woman between 18 and 29 years old in good health and CMV-seronegative.

V gene TRBV6-1 combines with J gene TRBJ1-5; D is possibly TRBD1 (6 bases). Germline lookup yields CDR1 MNHNS and CDR2 SASEGT. The CDR3 consists of 16 residues. Trimming left V 4 bases short and J 5 bases short, with 18 bases between. The DNA for the CDR3 is TGTGCCAGCAGTGTCTCCGGGACAATGATCTATCAGCCCCAGCATTTT. It is translated as CASSVSGTMIYQPQHF.

The rearrangement joins TRBV6-5 to TRBJ1-5; D possibly corresponds to TRBD1 (6 bases). Germline lookup yields CDR1 MNHEY and CDR2 SVGAGI. CDR3 length equals 14 residues. Trimming removed 6 bases from V and 9 bases from J, with 18 bases in between. CDR3 coding DNA: TGTGCCAGCAGCCCCTTGGGGGCTAGCCTGCCCCAGCATTTT. It specifies CASSPLGASLPQHF.

This rearrangement joins TRBV27 to TRBJ1-2; 9 bases match TRBD1. Looked up from germline, CDR1 is MNHEY and CDR2 is SMNVEV (reference sequence). The V and J ends lost 5 bases and 5 bases, in that order; junction bases with no gene match: 9. The CDR3 spans 15 residues. CDR3 nucleotides: TGTGCCAGCAGTCCAGCGGGACAGGGACGTTATGGCTACACCTTC. It encodes CASSPAGQGRYGYTF.

This chain joins TRBV5-1 and TRBJ2-7, with 9 bases fitting TRBD1. The CDR3 sequence is 14 residues long. Trimming took 4 bases from V and 7 from J; bases not matched to a gene: 9. Germline CDR1 SGHRS, CDR2 YFSETQ. The CDR3 loop is CASSAGQGFSEQYF. In DNA form, the CDR3 reads TGCGCCAGCAGCGCGGGACAGGGATTCAGTGAGCAGTACTTC.

V and J are TRBV7-2 and TRBJ1-1; the D gene is possibly TRBD1 (5 bases). V lost 4 bases and J lost 5, with 20 bases in between. The germline CDR1 and CDR2 sequences are SGHTA and FQGNSA. The CDR3 sequence is 16 residues long. For the CDR3, the DNA is TGTGCCAGCAGCTCGGGACTTCAGCTTCCGGTGACTGAAGCTTTCTTT. This gives the protein CASSSGLQLPVTEAFF.

The J gene is TRBJ1-1, the V gene TRBV6-6, with D perhaps matching TRBD1 (6 bases). The CDR3 spans 16 residues. CDR1 and CDR2 from the germline V gene are MNHNY and SVGAGI (reference sequence). V was trimmed by 5 bases and J by 0 bases, leaving 16 bases between them. The CDR3 loop reads CASSPHREGMNTEAFF. The CDR3, as DNA: TGTGCCAGCAGTCCCCACAGGGAGGGGATGAACACTGAAGCTTTCTTT.

This clone has just one count. This rearrangement joins TRBV5-1 to TRBJ1-1; a possible D gene is TRBD1 (5 bases). V lost 1 base to trimming and J lost 1 base, with 8 bases between them. CDR1 is SGHRS, CDR2 YFSETQ, per germline. This CDR3 has 14 amino acids. CDR3 bases: TGCGCCAGCAGCTTGTTTACAGGGAACACTGAAGCTTTCTTT. It yields the protein CASSLFTGNTEAFF.

The gene calls are TRBV30 and TRBJ2-5; possibly TRBD2 for D (7 bases). Trimming left V 0 bases short and J 11 bases short, with 16 bases between. The CDR3 totals 13 residues. Germline CDR1 is GTSNPN and CDR2 is SVGIG (reference sequence). CDR3 sequence (DNA): TGTGCCTGGAGTGTACAACGGGGGGCCCCTCAGTACTTC. Amino acids: CAWSVQRGAPQYF.

The chain carries TRBV11-2 and TRBJ1-2; D not resolved. Germline V gives CDR1 SGHAT, CDR2 FQNNGV. There are 13 residues in the CDR3. The V end was cut by 3 bases, the J end by 8 bases, with 13 bases between. CDR3 residues: CASSFGEVRGYTF. The CDR3 coding sequence is TGTGCCAGCAGCTTCGGGGAGGTTCGGGGCTACACCTTC. Full variable domain (remainder filled in from reference TRBV11-2 and TRBJ1-2): EAGVAQSPRYKIIEKRQSVAFWCNPISGHATLYWYQQILGQGPKLLIQFQNNGVVDDSQLPKDRFSAERLKGVDSTLKIQPAKLEDSAVYLCASSFGEVRGYTFGSGTRLTVV.

This chain links TRBV6-5 with TRBJ1-1; D is undetermined. Trimming removed 2 bases from V and 3 bases from J, with 10 bases in between. The CDR3 covers 14 residues. Germline CDR1 is MNHEY and CDR2 is SVGAGI. CDR3 in amino acids: CASSYAGIHTEAFF. The CDR3 coding sequence is TGTGCCAGCAGTTACGCGGGGATCCACACTGAAGCTTTCTTT.

As DNA, the CDR3 is TGTGCCTGGACAGGGACAGGCTTAAGTCAGCCCCAGCATTTT. Translated, it gives CAWTGTGLSQPQHF. V gene TRBV30 combines with J gene TRBJ1-5; 8 bases map to TRBD1. This CDR3 is built from 14 residues. Germline trimming cut 4 bases from V and 6 bases from J; bases unmatched to any gene: 8. Germline V gene lookup returns CDR1 GTSNPN and CDR2 SVGIG (reference sequence).

The rearrangement links TRBV30 to TRBJ2-3, with 11 positions matching TRBD2. The V gene's germline CDR1 is GTSNPN and CDR2 SVGIG (reference sequence). V lost 1 base to trimming and J lost 0 bases; unmatched junction nucleotides: 6. The CDR3 has 17 amino acids. This CDR3 is CAWSGRTSGGSTDTQYF. The CDR3 DNA follows: TGTGCCTGGAGTGGCCGAACTAGCGGGGGTAGCACAGATACGCAGTATTTT.

The chain carries TRBV4-1 and TRBJ2-7, with TRBD1 identical over 7 bases. CDR1 and CDR2 (germline): MGHRA, YSYEKL. The J segment lost 2 bases and the V segment lost 4 bases, leaving 8 bases of the junction unmatched. The CDR3 spans 15 residues. The CDR3 reads CASSLGQVGTYEQYF. DNA for the CDR3: TGCGCCAGCAGCCTTGGACAGGTCGGAACCTACGAGCAGTACTTC.

This clone was seen a single time. The chain combines TRBV5-4 with TRBJ2-1, with 9 positions matching TRBD2. The CDR3 loop spans 17 amino acids. The J segment lost 4 bases and the V segment lost 4 bases, leaving 12 bases of the junction unmatched. In germline, CDR1 is SGHNT, CDR2 YYREEE (reference sequence). CDR3 protein: CASSRSVLAGTYNEQFF. The CDR3 DNA reads as TGTGCCAGCAGCCGTTCCGTCCTAGCGGGGACGTACAATGAGCAGTTCTTC.

This chain joins TRBV2 and TRBJ2-3; maybe TRBD1 (6 bases). The germline gives CDR1 SNHLY, CDR2 FYNNEI. This CDR3 is 16 amino acids long. Trimming removed 6 bases at V and 10 bases at J, with 26 bases between. The CDR3 sequence is CASRLIGTPAAVAQYF. The DNA for the CDR3 is TGTGCCAGCAGGCTAATCGGGACACCCGCGGCGGTTGCGCAGTATTTT.

The chain recombines TRBV18 with TRBJ1-2; 7 positions agree with TRBD1. The CDR3 runs to 16 residues. V lost 3 bases and J lost 0; bases outside the gene matches: 7. The germline V gene has CDR1 KGHSH and CDR2 LQKENI. Written as DNA, the CDR3 is TGTGCCAGCTCACCGGATAGGGACAGAACTAACTATGGCTACACCTTC. Protein: CASSPDRDRTNYGYTF.

J is TRBJ1-5 and V is TRBV5-1; tentatively, D is TRBD1 (6 bases). Trimming cost V 7 bases and J 5 bases, with 19 bases left between them. The germline gives CDR1 SGHRS, CDR2 YFSETQ. The length of the CDR3 is 15 residues. The CDR3 spells CASCPEGQFHQPQHF. CDR3 sequence (DNA): TGCGCCAGCTGCCCAGAAGGACAGTTTCATCAGCCCCAGCATTTT.

This clone was detected once. The chain links TRBV7-9 to TRBJ1-2, with D unresolved. The germline gives CDR1 SEHNR, CDR2 FQNEAQ (reference sequence). The CDR3 has 14 residues. V was clipped by 2 bases and J by 7 bases, with 14 bases between them. CDR3 in DNA: TGTGCCAGCAGCTTATCGGTAACAGCCCCTGGCTACACCTTC. It encodes CASSLSVTAPGYTF.

The chain joins TRBV28 to TRBJ1-2; D might be TRBD1 (6 bases). This CDR3 is built from 14 residues. Germline CDR1 reads MDHEN; CDR2 reads SYDVKM. Between the trimmed V and J ends, which lost 6 bases and 7 bases, there was a span of 18 bases. Here the CDR3 reads CASRGGGASGGYTF. The DNA of the CDR3 is TGTGCCAGCAGAGGGGGGGGTGCAAGCGGTGGCTACACCTTC.

This chain connects TRBV28 to TRBJ1-2, with 10 nucleotides matching TRBD1. CDR1 is MDHEN, CDR2 SYDVKM, per germline. V lost 1 base, J lost 2 bases, and 7 bases stayed unmatched. The CDR3 spans 17 residues. DNA of the CDR3: TGTGCCAGCAGTTTATTTAACCGGGGACAGGGGAACTATGGCTACACCTTC. Amino acids: CASSLFNRGQGNYGYTF.

The chain is built from TRBV5-4 and TRBJ2-3, with D possibly TRBD1 on 5 matching bases. This CDR3 is 15 amino acids long. Germline lookup yields CDR1 SGHNT and CDR2 YYREEE (reference sequence). V dropped 3 bases and J dropped 2 bases, with 13 bases sitting between them. The CDR3 DNA is TGTGCCAGCAGCTCAGACAGCATCAACACAGATACGCAGTATTTT. Protein: CASSSDSINTDTQYF. The full variable domain, completed using reference TRBV5-4 and TRBJ2-3, is ETGVTQSPTHLIKTRGQQVTLRCSSQSGHNTVSWYQQALGQGPQFIFQYYREEENGRGNFPPRFSGLQFPNYSSELNVNALELDDSALYLCASSSDSINTDTQYFGPGTRLTVL.

V gene TRBV28 combines with J gene TRBJ1-2, with D perhaps TRBD1 (5 bases). The V and J ends lost 7 bases and 5 bases respectively, with 26 bases between them. CDR3 length: 17 residues. The germline CDR1 and CDR2 sequences are MDHEN and SYDVKM. The chain's CDR3 is CASTIGAQLAVTYGYTF. The CDR3 coding sequence is TGTGCCAGCACCATAGGGGCGCAGTTGGCTGTCACTTATGGCTACACCTTC.

This chain connects TRBV5-1 to TRBJ2-1; TRBD1 agrees at 7 bases. The germline V gene encodes CDR1 SGHRS and CDR2 YFSETQ. The CDR3 has 17 residues. Trimming at V came to 3 bases and at J to 0 bases, leaving 9 bases not matched to a gene. The CDR3 DNA sequence: TGCGCCAGCAGCTCCACGACAGGGACCGGCTCCTACAATGAGCAGTTCTTC. Translating gives CASSSTTGTGSYNEQFF.

V gene TRBV5-1 combines with J gene TRBJ1-1; TRBD1 aligns across 11 bases. CDR1 SGHRS and CDR2 YFSETQ come from the germline V gene. Trimming removed 4 bases from V and 5 bases from J; junction bases left unmatched: 7. The CDR3 is made up of 15 amino acids. For the CDR3, the DNA is TGCGCCAGCAGCCTAGGACAGGGGGCGCGGACTGAAGCTTTCTTT. Its translation: CASSLGQGARTEAFF.

V gene TRBV6-1 combines with J gene TRBJ1-5; tentatively, D is TRBD1 (5 bases). The length of the CDR3 is 14 residues. The V gene lost 3 bases and the J gene lost 7 bases, with 13 bases spanning the gap. Germline V gene lookup returns CDR1 MNHNS and CDR2 SASEGT. The CDR3 bases are TGTGCCAGCAGTGATGGGGCAGGGTGGCAGCCCCAGCATTTT. It yields the protein CASSDGAGWQPQHF.

The rearrangement links TRBV6-5 to TRBJ1-3; 7 bases are shared with TRBD1. The V gene end was trimmed by 6 bases and the J gene end by 0 bases; junction bases not matched to a gene: 5. Germline CDR1 MNHEY, CDR2 SVGAGI. CDR3 length: 15 amino acids. In DNA form, the CDR3 reads TGTGCCAGCAGCCCAGACAGGGCCTCTGGAAACACCATATATTTT. Its translation is CASSPDRASGNTIYF.

This chain connects TRBV2 to TRBJ1-5; a weak D match, TRBD1 (6 bases). Germline V lookup: CDR1 SNHLY, CDR2 FYNNEI. V gave up 4 bases and J gave up 2 bases, with 15 bases separating them. The CDR3 runs to 16 residues. The CDR3 here is CASSGAGPGGNQPQHF. The CDR3 DNA reads TGTGCCAGCAGTGGGGCAGGACCAGGGGGCAATCAGCCCCAGCATTTT.

This chain links TRBV15 with TRBJ1-4, with 9 bases lining up with TRBD1. This CDR3 is 15 amino acids long. Unmatched junction bases numbered 5, after V lost 4 bases and J lost 5 bases. Germline V CDR1 and CDR2: LNHNV, YYDKDF (reference sequence). Written as DNA, the CDR3 is TGTGCCACCAGCATTAACAGGGGGCTGAATGAAAAACTGTTTTTT. Its protein is CATSINRGLNEKLFF.

The chain combines TRBV19 with TRBJ1-6, with 7 bases matching TRBD1. CDR1 LNHDA and CDR2 SQIVND come from the germline V gene (reference sequence). This CDR3 contains 14 residues. The V segment lost 0 bases and the J segment 7 bases; nucleotides outside the gene matches: 0. The CDR3 sequence is CASSIEDRNSPLHF. As DNA, the CDR3 is TGTGCCAGTAGTATAGAGGACAGGAATTCACCCCTCCACTTT. Variable domain in full (rest from reference TRBV19 and TRBJ1-6): DGGITQSPKYLFRKEGQNVTLSCEQNLNHDAMYWYRQDPGQGLRLIYYSQIVNDFQKGDIAEGYSVSREKKESFPLTVTSAQKNPTAFYLCASSIEDRNSPLHFGNGTRLTVT.

This chain links TRBV5-1 with TRBJ2-7; TRBD1 aligns across 8 bases. Trimming took 2 bases from V and 3 from J; bases not matched to a gene: 10. CDR1 SGHRS and CDR2 YFSETQ come from the germline V gene. This CDR3 comprises 16 residues. As DNA, the CDR3 is TGCGCCAGCAGCTTCCTGCCCGGGACAGGATTCTACGAGCAGTACTTC. As protein: CASSFLPGTGFYEQYF.

The CDR3 region has the DNA TGTGCCAGCAGCCCAGAAGGCGGGTTAAGGGGCTACACCTTC. Its translation is CASSPEGGLRGYTF. The chain couples TRBV7-9 to TRBJ1-2; D is undetermined. The V end lost 5 bases, the J end lost 8 bases, and 18 bases lay between the germline ends. Looked up from germline, CDR1 is SEHNR and CDR2 is FQNEAQ (reference sequence). This CDR3 comprises 14 residues.

V usage is TRBV5-6 and J usage is TRBJ1-4; no firm D call. The V and J ends lost 2 bases and 5 bases respectively, with 10 bases between them. The CDR3 loop spans 14 amino acids. Germline V gene sequence: CDR1 SGHDT, CDR2 YYEEEE. CDR3 sequence (DNA): TGTGCCAGCAGCTTAAGACTGCCGAATGAAAAACTGTTTTTT. This translates into CASSLRLPNEKLFF.